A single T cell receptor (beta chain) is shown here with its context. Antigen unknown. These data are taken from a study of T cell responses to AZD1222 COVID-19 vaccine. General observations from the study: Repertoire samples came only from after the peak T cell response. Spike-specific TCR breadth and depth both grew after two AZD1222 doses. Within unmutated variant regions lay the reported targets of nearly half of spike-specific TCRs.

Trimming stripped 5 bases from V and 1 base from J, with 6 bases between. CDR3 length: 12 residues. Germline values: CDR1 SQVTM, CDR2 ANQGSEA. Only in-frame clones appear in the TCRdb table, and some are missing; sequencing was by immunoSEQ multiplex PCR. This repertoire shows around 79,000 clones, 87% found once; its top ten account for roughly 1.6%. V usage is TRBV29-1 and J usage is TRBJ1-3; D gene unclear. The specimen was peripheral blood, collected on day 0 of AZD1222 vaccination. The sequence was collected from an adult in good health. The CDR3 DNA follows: TGCAGCGTTCAAAGGTCTGGAAACACCATATATTTT. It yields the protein CSVQRSGNTIYF.